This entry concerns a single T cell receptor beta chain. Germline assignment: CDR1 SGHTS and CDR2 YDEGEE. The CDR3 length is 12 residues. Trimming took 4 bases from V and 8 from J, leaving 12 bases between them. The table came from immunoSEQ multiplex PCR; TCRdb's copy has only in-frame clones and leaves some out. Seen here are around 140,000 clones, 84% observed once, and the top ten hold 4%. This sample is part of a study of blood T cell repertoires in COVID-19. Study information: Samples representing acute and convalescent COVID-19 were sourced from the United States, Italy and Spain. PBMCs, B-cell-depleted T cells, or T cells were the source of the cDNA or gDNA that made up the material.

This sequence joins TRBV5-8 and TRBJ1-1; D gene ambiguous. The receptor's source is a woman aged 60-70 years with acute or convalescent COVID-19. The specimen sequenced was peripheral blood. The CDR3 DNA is TGTGCCAGCAGCCTATCCCCCGTCGAAGCTTTCTTT. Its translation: CASSLSPVEAFF. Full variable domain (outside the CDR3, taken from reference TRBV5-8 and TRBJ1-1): EAGVTQSPTHLIKTRGQQATLRCSPISGHTSVYWYQQALGLGLQFLLWYDEGEERNRGNFPPRFSGRQFPNYSSELNVNALELEDSALYLCASSLSPVEAFFGQGTRLTVV.